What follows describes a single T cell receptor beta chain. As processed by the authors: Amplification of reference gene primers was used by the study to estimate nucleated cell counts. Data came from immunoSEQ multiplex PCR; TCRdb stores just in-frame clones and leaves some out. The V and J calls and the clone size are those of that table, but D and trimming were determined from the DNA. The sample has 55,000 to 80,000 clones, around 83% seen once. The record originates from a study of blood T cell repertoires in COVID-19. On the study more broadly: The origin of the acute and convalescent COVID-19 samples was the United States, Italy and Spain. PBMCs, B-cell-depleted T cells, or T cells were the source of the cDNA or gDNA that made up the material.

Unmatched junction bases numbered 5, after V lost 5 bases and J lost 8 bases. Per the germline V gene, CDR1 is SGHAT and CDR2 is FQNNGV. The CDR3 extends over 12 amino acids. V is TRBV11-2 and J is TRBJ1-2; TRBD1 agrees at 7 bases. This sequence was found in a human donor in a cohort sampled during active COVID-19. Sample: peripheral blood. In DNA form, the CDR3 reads TGTGCCAGCAGCGGACAGGTCGGCGGCTACACCTTC. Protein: CASSGQVGGYTF.